This TCR beta chain was captured by sequencing in a study of T-cell reconstitution after alpha-beta-depleted transplantation in children. General study findings and limits: There were reportedly several hundred expanded graft clones from which alpha-beta T cells came about two months after transplant. Several patients had high TCRbeta diversity at day 60; it came from surviving recipient T cells and thymic progenitors. Once a year had passed after transplant, T-cell counts and diversity came mostly from newly produced T cells.

A TCRbeta library incorporating unique molecular identifiers was prepared. From the PCR reads, TCRdb called clonotypes with MiXCR, one entry per CDR3 protein. The sample lists about 300,000 distinct CDR3 sequences, around 9.1% occurring once. This clonotype was counted many times. Its antigen is unidentified. Losses at the gene ends were 4 bases for V and 0 bases for J; bases not matched to a gene: 9. The CDR3 consists of 17 residues. Germline V gives CDR1 SEHNR, CDR2 FQNEAQ (reference sequence). The sequence derives from a boy under three years old with acute myeloid leukemia, due to receive a stem cell transplant. Sequencing used PBMCs, obtained before TCRalphabeta/CD19-depleted stem cell transplant. The chain is built from TRBV7-9 and TRBJ2-7; TRBD1 matches at 10 bases. The CDR3 protein is CASSSIRDRGFSYEQYF. DNA of the CDR3: TGTGCCAGCAGCTCGATCCGGGACAGGGGATTCTCCTACGAGCAGTACTTC.